Below, one TCR beta chain is given with its context. Its antigen is not identified. After removal of 1 base from V and 7 bases from J, the junction contained 13 bases not matched to a gene. Per the germline V gene, CDR1 is SEHNR and CDR2 is FQNEAQ (reference sequence). There are 17 residues in the CDR3. This sample stems from a study of cytomegalovirus exposure and HLA in healthy donors. Study-level information: From about 180 million T cells, an earlier analysis saw approximately 120 million unique TCR beta sequences.

The PCR ran on 60 Vbeta and 13 Jbeta primers. Profiling relied on immunoSEQ multiplex PCR, and the TCRdb table lists in-frame clones only, not all of them. The sample records approximately 150,000 clones, about three quarters being singletons. Study-level results: Only CMV serostatus was available as immune exposure information. An analysis was carried out later, and it reportedly showed fewer N-insertions in an Asian-associated ancestry cluster than the approximately 700-donor mean. The study found most TCR sequences rare, yet found some public TCRs in many donors.

Sequenced material: PBMCs. The chain carries TRBV7-9 and TRBJ2-4; 7 bases are a match to TRBD1. The TCR was taken from a woman in her thirties or forties in good health and CMV-seropositive. The chain's CDR3 is CASSLGTNRGPWNIQYF. CDR3 nucleotide sequence: TGTGCCAGCAGCTTAGGAACCAACAGGGGACCCTGGAACATTCAGTACTTC.